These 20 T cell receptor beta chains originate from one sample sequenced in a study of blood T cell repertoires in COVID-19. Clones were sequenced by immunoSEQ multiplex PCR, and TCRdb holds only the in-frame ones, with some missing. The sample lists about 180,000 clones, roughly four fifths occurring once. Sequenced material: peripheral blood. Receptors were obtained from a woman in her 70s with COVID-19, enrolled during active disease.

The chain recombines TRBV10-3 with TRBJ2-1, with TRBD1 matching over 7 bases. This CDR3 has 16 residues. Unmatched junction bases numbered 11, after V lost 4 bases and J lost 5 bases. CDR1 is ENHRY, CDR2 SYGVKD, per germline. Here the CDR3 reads CAISGTTGVRDNEQFF. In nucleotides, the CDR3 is TGTGCCATCAGTGGGACCACAGGGGTGAGGGACAATGAGCAGTTCTTC.

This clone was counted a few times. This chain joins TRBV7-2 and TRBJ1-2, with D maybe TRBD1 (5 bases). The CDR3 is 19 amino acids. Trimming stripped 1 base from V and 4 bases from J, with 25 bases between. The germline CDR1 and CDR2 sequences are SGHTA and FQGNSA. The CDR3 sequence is CASSLDPGHLTPRSYGYTF. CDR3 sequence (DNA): TGTGCCAGCAGCTTAGATCCAGGACACCTAACCCCACGGAGCTATGGCTACACCTTC.

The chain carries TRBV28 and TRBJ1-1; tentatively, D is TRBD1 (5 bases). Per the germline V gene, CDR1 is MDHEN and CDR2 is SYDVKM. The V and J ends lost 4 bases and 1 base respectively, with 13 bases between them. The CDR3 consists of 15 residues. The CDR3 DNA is TGTGCCAGCAGTTCGCCGGGGGTGGGGAACACTGAAGCTTTCTTT. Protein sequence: CASSSPGVGNTEAFF.

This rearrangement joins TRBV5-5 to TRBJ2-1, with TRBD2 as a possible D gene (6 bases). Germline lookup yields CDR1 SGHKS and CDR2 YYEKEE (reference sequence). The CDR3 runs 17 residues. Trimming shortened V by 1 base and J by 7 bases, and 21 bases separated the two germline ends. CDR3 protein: CASSLYDSGWVTNEQFF. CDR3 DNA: TGTGCCAGCAGCTTGTACGATAGCGGATGGGTGACAAATGAGCAGTTCTTC.

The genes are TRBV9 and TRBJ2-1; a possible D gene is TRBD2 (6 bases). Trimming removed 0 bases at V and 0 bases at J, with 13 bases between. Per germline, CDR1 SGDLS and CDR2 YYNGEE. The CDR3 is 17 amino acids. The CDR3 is CASSVDGSLNSYNEQFF. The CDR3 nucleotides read TGTGCCAGCAGCGTAGACGGGAGCCTAAACTCCTACAATGAGCAGTTCTTC.

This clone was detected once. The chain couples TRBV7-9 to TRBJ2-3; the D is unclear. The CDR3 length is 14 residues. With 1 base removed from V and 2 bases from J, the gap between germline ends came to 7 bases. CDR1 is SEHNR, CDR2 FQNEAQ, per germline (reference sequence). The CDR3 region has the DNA TGTGCCAGCAGCTTAGACAGCATCACAGATACGCAGTATTTT. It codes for CASSLDSITDTQYF.

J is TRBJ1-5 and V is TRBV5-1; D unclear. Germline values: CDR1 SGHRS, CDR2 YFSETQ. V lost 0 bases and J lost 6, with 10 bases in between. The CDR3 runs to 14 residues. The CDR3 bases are TGCGCCAGCAGCTTGGACCCTCTAGGTCAGCCCCAGCATTTT. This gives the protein CASSLDPLGQPQHF.

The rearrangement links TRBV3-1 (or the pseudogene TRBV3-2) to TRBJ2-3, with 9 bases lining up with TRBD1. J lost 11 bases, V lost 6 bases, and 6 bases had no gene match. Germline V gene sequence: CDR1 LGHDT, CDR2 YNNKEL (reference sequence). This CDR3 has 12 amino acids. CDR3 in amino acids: CASSRQGVGQYF. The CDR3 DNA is TGTGCCAGCAGTCGACAGGGGGTAGGGCAGTATTTT.

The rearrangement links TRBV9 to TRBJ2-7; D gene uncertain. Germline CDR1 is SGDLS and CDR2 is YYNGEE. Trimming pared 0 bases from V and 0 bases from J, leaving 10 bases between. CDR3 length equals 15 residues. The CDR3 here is CASSVDENVSYEQYF. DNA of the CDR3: TGTGCCAGCAGCGTAGACGAGAACGTCTCCTACGAGCAGTACTTC. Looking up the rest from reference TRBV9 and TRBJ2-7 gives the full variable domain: DSGVTQTPKHLITATGQRVTLRCSPRSGDLSVYWYQQSLDQGLQFLIQYYNGEERAKGNILERFSAQQFPDLHSELNLSSLELGDSALYFCASSVDENVSYEQYFGPGTRLTVT.

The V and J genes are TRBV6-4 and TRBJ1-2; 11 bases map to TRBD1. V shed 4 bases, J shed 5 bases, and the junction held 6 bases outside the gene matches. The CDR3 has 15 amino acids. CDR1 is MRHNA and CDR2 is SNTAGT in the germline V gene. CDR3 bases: TGTGCCAGCAGTGCTGGGACAGGGGGGTCGTATGGCTACACCTTC. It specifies CASSAGTGGSYGYTF.

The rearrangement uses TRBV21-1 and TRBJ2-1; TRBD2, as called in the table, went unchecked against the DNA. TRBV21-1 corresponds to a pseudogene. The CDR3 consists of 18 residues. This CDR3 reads CASSKKSSGASGSEEQFF. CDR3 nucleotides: TGTGCCAGCAGCAAAAAAAGTAGTGGGGCTAGCGGCAGTGAGGAGCAGTTCTTC.

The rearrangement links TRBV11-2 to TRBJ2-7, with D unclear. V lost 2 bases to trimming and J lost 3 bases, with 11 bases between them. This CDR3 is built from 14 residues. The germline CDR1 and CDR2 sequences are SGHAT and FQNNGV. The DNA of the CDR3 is TGTGCCAGCAGCTTACGGCGTGAGCGCTACGAGCAGTACTTC. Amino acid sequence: CASSLRRERYEQYF.

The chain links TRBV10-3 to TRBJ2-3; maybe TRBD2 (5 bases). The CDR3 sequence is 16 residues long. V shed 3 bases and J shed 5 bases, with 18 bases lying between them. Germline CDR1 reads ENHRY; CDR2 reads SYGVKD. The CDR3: CAISEGGGPRGDTQYF. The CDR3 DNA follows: TGTGCCATCAGTGAAGGCGGAGGTCCTCGTGGAGATACGCAGTATTTT.

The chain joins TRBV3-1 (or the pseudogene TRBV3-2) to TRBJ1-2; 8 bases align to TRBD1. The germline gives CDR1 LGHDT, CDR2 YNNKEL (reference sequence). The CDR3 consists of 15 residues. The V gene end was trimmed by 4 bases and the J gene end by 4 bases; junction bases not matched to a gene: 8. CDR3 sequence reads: CASSRGTGPIYGYTF. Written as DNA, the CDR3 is TGTGCCAGCAGCCGCGGGACAGGTCCTATCTATGGCTACACCTTC.

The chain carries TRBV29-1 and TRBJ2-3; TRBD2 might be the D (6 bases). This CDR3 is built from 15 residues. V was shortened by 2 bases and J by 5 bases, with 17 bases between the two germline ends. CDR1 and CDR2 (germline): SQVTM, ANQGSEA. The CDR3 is CSVELAGTVRDTQYF. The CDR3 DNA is TGCAGCGTTGAACTTGCGGGAACAGTGAGAGATACGCAGTATTTT.

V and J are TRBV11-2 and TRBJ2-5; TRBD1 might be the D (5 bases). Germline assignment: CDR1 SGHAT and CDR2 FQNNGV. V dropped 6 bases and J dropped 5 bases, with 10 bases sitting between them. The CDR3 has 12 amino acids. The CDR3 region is CASSGASETQYF. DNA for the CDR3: TGTGCCAGCAGTGGGGCTTCGGAGACCCAGTACTTC.

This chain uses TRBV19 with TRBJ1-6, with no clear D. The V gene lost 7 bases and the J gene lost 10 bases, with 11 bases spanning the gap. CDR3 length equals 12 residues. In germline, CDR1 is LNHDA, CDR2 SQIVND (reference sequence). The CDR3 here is CASTEFGSPLHF. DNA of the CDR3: TGTGCCAGTACGGAGTTCGGGTCACCCCTCCACTTT.

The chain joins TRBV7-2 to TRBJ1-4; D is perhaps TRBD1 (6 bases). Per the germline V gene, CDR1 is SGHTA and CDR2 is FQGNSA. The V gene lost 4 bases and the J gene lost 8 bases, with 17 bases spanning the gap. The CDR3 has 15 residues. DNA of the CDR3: TGTGCCAGCAGCTCCCGGGGGGGGCTGAGGGAAAAACTGTTTTTT. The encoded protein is CASSSRGGLREKLFF.

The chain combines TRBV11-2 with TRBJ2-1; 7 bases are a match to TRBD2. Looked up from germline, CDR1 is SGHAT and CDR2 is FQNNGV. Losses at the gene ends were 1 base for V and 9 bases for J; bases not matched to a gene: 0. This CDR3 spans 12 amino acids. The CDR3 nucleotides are TGTGCCAGCAGCTTAGGGGAGGGTGAGCAGTTCTTC. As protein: CASSLGEGEQFF. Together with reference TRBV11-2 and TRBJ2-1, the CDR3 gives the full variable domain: EAGVAQSPRYKIIEKRQSVAFWCNPISGHATLYWYQQILGQGPKLLIQFQNNGVVDDSQLPKDRFSAERLKGVDSTLKIQPAKLEDSAVYLCASSLGEGEQFFGPGTRLTVL.

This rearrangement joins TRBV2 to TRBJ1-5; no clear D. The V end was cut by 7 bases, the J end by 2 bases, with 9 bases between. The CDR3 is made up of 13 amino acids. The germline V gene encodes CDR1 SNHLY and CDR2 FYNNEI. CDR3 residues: CASKQNGNQPQHF. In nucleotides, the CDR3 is TGTGCCAGCAAACAGAATGGCAATCAGCCCCAGCATTTT.